Listed below are T cell receptor beta chains from one sample, sequenced in a study of T cell changes during pregnancy in multiple sclerosis. Profiling relied on immunoSEQ multiplex PCR, and the TCRdb table lists in-frame clones only, not all of them. The data contain 50,000 or so clones, approximately 91% of them singletons. The specimen comprised peripheral blood, sampled after pregnancy. Source of these receptors: a female donor in good health, enrolled as a control in a pregnancy study. The CDR3 runs from the conserved cysteine through the conserved F or W. The D gene is left open where the match is weak. For some rows the clone size is stated as once, few or many, or as a class when expanded; others skip it.

d_call: -
v_call: TRBV19
j_call: TRBJ2-2
clone_size: -
cdr3_nt: TGTGCCAGTAGTATGGCTGCCGGGGAGCTGTTTTTT
cdr3_aa: CASSMAAGELFF

d_call: -
v_call: TRBV14
j_call: TRBJ1-6
clone_size: few
cdr3_nt: TGTGCCAGCATTCGGCCCTTCGGAGGGAATTCACCCCTCCACTTT
cdr3_aa: CASIRPFGGNSPLHF

d_call: -
v_call: TRBV7-2
j_call: TRBJ1-1
clone_size: -
cdr3_nt: TGTGCCAGCAGCCCCAAGACAGGAAACACTGAAGCTTTCTTT
cdr3_aa: CASSPKTGNTEAFF

d_call: -
v_call: TRBV10-3
j_call: TRBJ2-7
clone_size: -
cdr3_nt: TGTGCCATCAGTGGGGGGGTCCTGAGCTCCTACGAGCAGTACTTC
cdr3_aa: CAISGGVLSSYEQYF

d_call: TRBD1
v_call: TRBV7-9
j_call: TRBJ1-1
clone_size: -
cdr3_nt: TGTGCCAGCAGCCCCGGGACAGGGAGGTACACTGAAGCTTTCTTT
cdr3_aa: CASSPGTGRYTEAFF

d_call: -
v_call: TRBV19
j_call: TRBJ1-2
clone_size: -
cdr3_nt: TGTGCCAGTAGTTTCCGGGACTATGGCTACACCTTC
cdr3_aa: CASSFRDYGYTF

d_call: TRBD1
v_call: TRBV2
j_call: TRBJ2-3
clone_size: -
cdr3_nt: TGTGCCAGCAGTGGGGACAGGGCAACAGATACGCAGTATTTT
cdr3_aa: CASSGDRATDTQYF

d_call: -
v_call: TRBV5-6
j_call: TRBJ1-1
clone_size: -
cdr3_nt: TGTGCCAGCAGCATGTGGGGAGGGTGGGAGAACACTGAAGCTTTCTTT
cdr3_aa: CASSMWGGWENTEAFF

d_call: -
v_call: TRBV2
j_call: TRBJ2-5
clone_size: -
cdr3_nt: TGTGCCACTCAGGGCAGACAAGAGACCCAGTACTTC
cdr3_aa: CATQGRQETQYF

d_call: -
v_call: TRBV30
j_call: TRBJ2-7
clone_size: -
cdr3_nt: TGTGCCTGGAGTGTACAACGGGAAGGCGAGCAGTACTTC
cdr3_aa: CAWSVQREGEQYF

d_call: -
v_call: TRBV6-5
j_call: TRBJ1-5
clone_size: -
cdr3_nt: TGTGCCAGCAGTTACTCGTCCTTTCAGCCCCAGCATTTT
cdr3_aa: CASSYSSFQPQHF

d_call: TRBD1
v_call: TRBV6-5
j_call: TRBJ1-3
clone_size: -
cdr3_nt: TGTGCCAGCAGTTATGGCAGGGGGTCTGGAAACACCATATATTTT
cdr3_aa: CASSYGRGSGNTIYF

d_call: -
v_call: TRBV15
j_call: TRBJ2-3
clone_size: -
cdr3_nt: TGTGCCACCAGCAGAGGTGCGGCAGATACGCAGTATTTT
cdr3_aa: CATSRGAADTQYF

d_call: TRBD1
v_call: TRBV5-1
j_call: TRBJ2-5
clone_size: -
cdr3_nt: TGCGCCAGCAGCGTCTTACAGGGGGCTGGTAGAGAGACCCAGTACTTC
cdr3_aa: CASSVLQGAGRETQYF

d_call: -
v_call: TRBV7-2
j_call: TRBJ2-7
clone_size: -
cdr3_nt: TGTGCCAGCAGCGAAACCTGGGACACATCTTCCTACGAGCAGTACTTC
cdr3_aa: CASSETWDTSSYEQYF

d_call: -
v_call: TRBV28
j_call: TRBJ1-1
clone_size: -
cdr3_nt: TGTGCCAGCAGTTTTTCCAGGGTGAACACTGAAGCTTTCTTT
cdr3_aa: CASSFSRVNTEAFF

d_call: -
v_call: TRBV7-2
j_call: TRBJ1-2
clone_size: -
cdr3_nt: TGTGCCAGCAGCTTAGCTGGGGAGGTCTATGGCTACACCTTC
cdr3_aa: CASSLAGEVYGYTF

d_call: -
v_call: TRBV4-1
j_call: TRBJ1-2
clone_size: -
cdr3_nt: TGCGCCAGCAGCCAACAGGTGAACTATGGCTACACCTTC
cdr3_aa: CASSQQVNYGYTF

d_call: -
v_call: TRBV7-2
j_call: TRBJ2-1
clone_size: -
cdr3_nt: TGTGCCAGCAGCCCCGGACACGGAACCTACAATGAGCAGTTCTTC
cdr3_aa: CASSPGHGTYNEQFF

d_call: -
v_call: TRBV4-2
j_call: TRBJ1-3
clone_size: -
cdr3_nt: TGTGCCAGCAGCCAAGATCGAATAGCGAGGGGGGGAAACACCATATATTTT
cdr3_aa: CASSQDRIARGGNTIYF

d_call: TRBD1
v_call: TRBV5-1
j_call: TRBJ1-3
clone_size: -
cdr3_nt: TGCGCCAGCAGCTTGACACAGGGGGCTGGAAACACCATATATTTT
cdr3_aa: CASSLTQGAGNTIYF

d_call: -
v_call: TRBV5-1
j_call: TRBJ2-1
clone_size: -
cdr3_nt: TGCGCCAGCAGCTTGGGACAGGGAGGCAATGAGCAGTTCTTC
cdr3_aa: CASSLGQGGNEQFF

d_call: -
v_call: TRBV2
j_call: TRBJ1-5
clone_size: -
cdr3_nt: TGTGCCAGCAGTGTCTGGGGGGTACGCAATCAGCCCCAGCATTTT
cdr3_aa: CASSVWGVRNQPQHF

d_call: TRBD2
v_call: TRBV7-9
j_call: TRBJ2-1
clone_size: -
cdr3_nt: TGTGCCAGCAGCTTAATGCCTAGCGGGAGCTATGAGCAGTTCTTC
cdr3_aa: CASSLMPSGSYEQFF

d_call: TRBD1
v_call: TRBV30
j_call: TRBJ2-1
clone_size: once
cdr3_nt: TGTGCCTGGAGGGGGACAGGCTCCTACAATGAGCAGTTCTTC
cdr3_aa: CAWRGTGSYNEQFF

d_call: TRBD1
v_call: TRBV15
j_call: TRBJ2-1
clone_size: -
cdr3_nt: TGTGCCACCAGCCGACAGGGCGGAAGACACAATGAGCAGTTCTTC
cdr3_aa: CATSRQGGRHNEQFF

d_call: TRBD2
v_call: TRBV4-3
j_call: TRBJ2-2
clone_size: -
cdr3_nt: TGCGCCAGCAGCCAAGAAGGGACTAGGACCGGGGAGCTGTTTTTT
cdr3_aa: CASSQEGTRTGELFF

d_call: -
v_call: TRBV9
j_call: TRBJ1-6
clone_size: -
cdr3_nt: TGTGCCAGCAGCGTAGGTGGGACTGGGAATTCACCCCTCCACTTT
cdr3_aa: CASSVGGTGNSPLHF

d_call: TRBD1
v_call: TRBV15
j_call: TRBJ1-2
clone_size: once
cdr3_nt: TGTGCCACCAGCAGCCCATATGACAGGGGGCAAGGCGGCTACACCTTC
cdr3_aa: CATSSPYDRGQGGYTF

d_call: TRBD1
v_call: TRBV12-5
j_call: TRBJ1-2
clone_size: -
cdr3_nt: TGTGCTAGTGGTTTGGCCCTACAGGGGCTAGCTAACTATGGCTACACCTTC
cdr3_aa: CASGLALQGLANYGYTF

d_call: -
v_call: TRBV27
j_call: TRBJ1-1
clone_size: once
cdr3_nt: TGTGCCAGCAGCAGGGTCCGTTCGGACACTGAAGCTTTCTTT
cdr3_aa: CASSRVRSDTEAFF

d_call: -
v_call: TRBV9
j_call: TRBJ1-4
clone_size: -
cdr3_nt: TGTGCCAGCAGCGCCCACTTGGCAACTAATGAAAAACTGTTTTTT
cdr3_aa: CASSAHLATNEKLFF

d_call: -
v_call: TRBV19
j_call: TRBJ1-2
clone_size: -
cdr3_nt: TGTGCCAGTAGTGGCGGGGGTGGAGGAAGCTACTATGGCTACACCTTC
cdr3_aa: CASSGGGGGSYYGYTF

d_call: -
v_call: TRBV6-1
j_call: TRBJ1-3
clone_size: -
cdr3_nt: TGTGCCAGCAGTGTAACGGCAGGGTCCGGAAACACCATATATTTT
cdr3_aa: CASSVTAGSGNTIYF

d_call: TRBD2
v_call: TRBV27
j_call: TRBJ2-1
clone_size: -
cdr3_nt: TGTGCCAGCAGTTTCAGTAGCGGGAGTGGTAATGAGCAGTTCTTC
cdr3_aa: CASSFSSGSGNEQFF

d_call: TRBD1
v_call: TRBV9
j_call: TRBJ1-1
clone_size: -
cdr3_nt: TGTGCCAGCAGCGTAGGCGCAGGGGGGAACACTGAAGCTTTCTTT
cdr3_aa: CASSVGAGGNTEAFF

d_call: -
v_call: TRBV18
j_call: TRBJ2-1
clone_size: -
cdr3_nt: TGTGCCAGCTCACCAGCGACCGGGAGCAATGAGCAGTTCTTC
cdr3_aa: CASSPATGSNEQFF

d_call: TRBD1
v_call: TRBV2
j_call: TRBJ2-2
clone_size: once
cdr3_nt: TGTGCCAGCAGGCCCGGGACAGCGAACACCGGGGAGCTGTTTTTT
cdr3_aa: CASRPGTANTGELFF

d_call: -
v_call: TRBV5-1
j_call: TRBJ1-4
clone_size: -
cdr3_nt: TGCGCCAGCAACAGGGAGGGTAATTGGAATGAAAAACTGTTTTTT
cdr3_aa: CASNREGNWNEKLFF

d_call: -
v_call: TRBV11-2
j_call: TRBJ1-2
clone_size: -
cdr3_nt: TGTGCCAGCAGCTTAGTAAGGGGAGGCGGCTACACCTTC
cdr3_aa: CASSLVRGGGYTF

d_call: -
v_call: TRBV19
j_call: TRBJ1-6
clone_size: -
cdr3_nt: TGTGCCAGTAGTATAGATCGCAGGGGTGCACCCCTCCACTTT
cdr3_aa: CASSIDRRGAPLHF

d_call: TRBD1
v_call: TRBV19
j_call: TRBJ2-2
clone_size: -
cdr3_nt: TGTGCCAGTAGTATAGGACAGGGGAGTCCCGGGGAGCTGTTTTTT
cdr3_aa: CASSIGQGSPGELFF

d_call: -
v_call: TRBV4-1
j_call: TRBJ1-1
clone_size: -
cdr3_nt: TGCGCCAGCAGCCAAAACCAGGCAGGGGCGGATGGCACTGAAGCTTTCTTT
cdr3_aa: CASSQNQAGADGTEAFF

d_call: -
v_call: TRBV28
j_call: TRBJ1-5
clone_size: -
cdr3_nt: TGTGCCGGGGAGGGTCCCGGGCCCCAGCATTTT
cdr3_aa: CAGEGPGPQHF

d_call: TRBD2
v_call: TRBV27
j_call: TRBJ2-2
clone_size: -
cdr3_nt: TGTGCCAGCAGTCCTTCAGGACTAGCCTCCGCCGGGGAGCTGTTTTTT
cdr3_aa: CASSPSGLASAGELFF

d_call: TRBD2
v_call: TRBV7-2
j_call: TRBJ2-7
clone_size: once
cdr3_nt: TGTGCCAGCAGGGCCGATACGGGACTAGCGGGCGTCTACGAGCAGTACTTC
cdr3_aa: CASRADTGLAGVYEQYF

d_call: -
v_call: TRBV4-1
j_call: TRBJ2-3
clone_size: -
cdr3_nt: TGCGCCAGCAGCCCCTTCGGACTGCGGGAATTCACAGATACGCAGTATTTT
cdr3_aa: CASSPFGLREFTDTQYF

d_call: -
v_call: TRBV9
j_call: TRBJ1-2
clone_size: -
cdr3_nt: TGTGCCAGCAGCGTAGTGCCCGAGTATGGCTACACCTTC
cdr3_aa: CASSVVPEYGYTF

d_call: TRBD2
v_call: TRBV28
j_call: TRBJ2-2
clone_size: -
cdr3_nt: TGTGCCAGCAGTTTTCCGTGGTTCGAGGGAGGGGTTAACACCGGGGAGCTGTTTTTT
cdr3_aa: CASSFPWFEGGVNTGELFF

d_call: TRBD1
v_call: TRBV7-9
j_call: TRBJ1-5
clone_size: once
cdr3_nt: TGTGCCAGCAGCTCAGGGGGGCCGCCAATCAATCAGCCCCAGCATTTT
cdr3_aa: CASSSGGPPINQPQHF

d_call: TRBD1
v_call: TRBV23-1
j_call: TRBJ1-6
clone_size: -
cdr3_nt: TGCGCCAGCAGATGGACAGGGGGCTTCTATAATTCACCCCTCCACTTT
cdr3_aa: CASRWTGGFYNSPLHF

d_call: -
v_call: TRBV10-3
j_call: TRBJ2-5
clone_size: few
cdr3_nt: TGTGCCATCAGTGATCAGGTGGAAGAGACCCAGTACTTC
cdr3_aa: CAISDQVEETQYF

d_call: TRBD1
v_call: TRBV5-4
j_call: TRBJ1-1
clone_size: -
cdr3_nt: TGTGCCAGCAGCCGACAGGGGAACACTGAAGCTTTCTTT
cdr3_aa: CASSRQGNTEAFF

d_call: -
v_call: TRBV19
j_call: TRBJ2-3
clone_size: -
cdr3_nt: TGTGCCAGTAGTATCTTGACCGCGGGAAGCACAGATACGCAGTATTTT
cdr3_aa: CASSILTAGSTDTQYF

d_call: -
v_call: TRBV15
j_call: TRBJ1-2
clone_size: -
cdr3_nt: TGTGCCACCAGCAGAGGGTCTCAACTCGGTAACTATGGCTACACCTTC
cdr3_aa: CATSRGSQLGNYGYTF